This T cell receptor (beta chain) comes out of a study of blood T cell repertoires in COVID-19. The Seattle site enrolled patients during active infection and followed them longitudinally. The data were produced by immunoSEQ multiplex PCR, yet TCRdb's version contains in-frame clones alone and is incomplete. Of almost 400,000 clones listed, more than 75% were seen once; the top ten hold approximately 2.5%. The CDR3 loop spans 13 amino acids. V lost 5 bases and J 4 bases, leaving 12 bases between the germline ends. CDR1 is SGHRS, CDR2 YFSETQ, per germline. This rearrangement joins TRBV5-1 to TRBJ1-1, with a weak D call TRBD1 (5 bases). The origin of this receptor is a woman aged 55 to 70 with COVID-19, enrolled during active disease. Sequenced input: peripheral blood. CDR3 region: CASSRGGGTEAFF. Written as DNA, the CDR3 is TGCGCCAGCAGTCGGGGCGGGGGCACTGAAGCTTTCTTT.